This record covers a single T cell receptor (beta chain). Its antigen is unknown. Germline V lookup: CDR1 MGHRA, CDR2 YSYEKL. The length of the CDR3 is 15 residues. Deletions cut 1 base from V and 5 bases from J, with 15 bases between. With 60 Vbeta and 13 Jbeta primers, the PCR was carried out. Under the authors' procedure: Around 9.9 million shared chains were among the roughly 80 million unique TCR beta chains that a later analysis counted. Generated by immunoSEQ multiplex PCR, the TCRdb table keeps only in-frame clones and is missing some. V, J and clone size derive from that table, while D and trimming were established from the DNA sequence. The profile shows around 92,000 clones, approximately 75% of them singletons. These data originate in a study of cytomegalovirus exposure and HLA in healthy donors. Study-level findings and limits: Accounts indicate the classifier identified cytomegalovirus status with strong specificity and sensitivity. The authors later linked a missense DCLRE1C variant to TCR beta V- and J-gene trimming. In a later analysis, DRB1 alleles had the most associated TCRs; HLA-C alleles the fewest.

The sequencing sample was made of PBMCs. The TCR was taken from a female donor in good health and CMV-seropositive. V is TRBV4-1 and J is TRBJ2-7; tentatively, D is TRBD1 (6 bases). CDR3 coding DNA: TGCGCCAGCAGCCAAGGGGTAGGGGGTAGGGACGAGCAGTACTTC. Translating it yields CASSQGVGGRDEQYF.